This T cell receptor beta chain emerged from a study of cytomegalovirus exposure and HLA in healthy donors. Study-level points and caveats: The authors later linked a missense DCLRE1C variant to TCR beta V- and J-gene trimming. Earlier analysis yielded a pattern in which most TCR beta V segments were productive about 90% or about 30% of the time. TCR association rates varied by HLA locus in a later analysis, with DRB1 highest and HLA-C lowest.

The germline V and J ends were trimmed by 0 bases and 7 bases, with 10 bases remaining between them. CDR3 size: 14 residues. Looked up from germline, CDR1 is SGHVS and CDR2 is FNYEAQ. Amplification used 60 Vbeta primers and 13 Jbeta primers. Original handling: Unique TCR beta chains totaled about 78 million in a later count, with roughly 10 million of them shared. Profiled with immunoSEQ multiplex PCR; TCRdb holds only in-frame clones, not every one. V and J calls and clone size are copied from that table; D and trimming were computed from the DNA. The profile shows some 98,000 clones, about 81% of them singletons. About this clone itself: Its antigen is not known.

This sequence originates from a man between 40 and 49 years old in good health and CMV-seronegative. The chain links TRBV7-6 to TRBJ2-1; D is possibly TRBD2 (5 bases). Input material: PBMCs. DNA of the CDR3: TGTGCCAGCAGCTTAGCCCCTACGGGGAATGAGCAGTTCTTC. It is translated as CASSLAPTGNEQFF.